The present T cell receptor beta chain was sequenced within a study of blood T cell repertoires in COVID-19. This clone has only a few counts. Germline V CDR1 and CDR2: MNHEY, SVGAGI. Trimming removed 3 bases at V and 4 bases at J, with 9 bases between. The CDR3 is made up of 13 amino acids. Assay used: immunoSEQ multiplex PCR; TCRdb lists only in-frame clones, some missing. The sample has over 250,000 clones, about 88% seen once. V and J are TRBV6-5 and TRBJ1-1; no definite D call. Specimen: peripheral blood. The sequence derives from a woman aged 70 to 79 with COVID-19, enrolled during active disease. CDR3 sequence (DNA): TGTGCCAGCAGTTATAGGTACAGCACTGAAGCTTTCTTT. It is translated as CASSYRYSTEAFF.